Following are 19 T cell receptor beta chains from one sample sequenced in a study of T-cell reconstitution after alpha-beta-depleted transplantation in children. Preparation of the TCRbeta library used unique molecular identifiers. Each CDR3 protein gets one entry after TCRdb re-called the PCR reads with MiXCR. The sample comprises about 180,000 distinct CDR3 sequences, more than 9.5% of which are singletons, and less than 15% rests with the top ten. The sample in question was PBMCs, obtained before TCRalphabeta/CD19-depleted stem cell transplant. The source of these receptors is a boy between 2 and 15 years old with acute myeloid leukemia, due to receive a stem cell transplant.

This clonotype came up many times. The CDR3 protein is CASSLAGTSKLGDTQYF. CDR3 nucleotide sequence: TGCGCCAGCAGCTTGGCCGGGACTAGTAAACTAGGAGATACGCAGTATTTT. The chain employs TRBV5-1 and TRBJ2-3; 8 positions agree with TRBD2. Germline loops: CDR1 SGHRS, CDR2 YFSETQ. V lost 0 bases to trimming and J lost 5 bases; unmatched junction nucleotides: 11. This CDR3 has 17 residues.

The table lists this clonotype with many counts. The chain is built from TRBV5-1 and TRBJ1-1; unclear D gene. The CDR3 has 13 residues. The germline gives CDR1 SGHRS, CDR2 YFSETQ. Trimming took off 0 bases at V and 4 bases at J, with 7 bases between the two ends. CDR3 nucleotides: TGCGCCAGCAGCTTGGACCGGGGCACTGAAGCTTTCTTT. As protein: CASSLDRGTEAFF.

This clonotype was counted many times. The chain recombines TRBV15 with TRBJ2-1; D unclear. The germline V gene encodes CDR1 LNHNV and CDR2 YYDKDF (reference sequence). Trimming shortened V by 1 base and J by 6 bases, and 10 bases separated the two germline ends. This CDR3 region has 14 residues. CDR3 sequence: CATSRARVLNEQFF. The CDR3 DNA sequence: TGTGCCACCAGCAGAGCACGAGTCCTCAATGAGCAGTTCTTC.

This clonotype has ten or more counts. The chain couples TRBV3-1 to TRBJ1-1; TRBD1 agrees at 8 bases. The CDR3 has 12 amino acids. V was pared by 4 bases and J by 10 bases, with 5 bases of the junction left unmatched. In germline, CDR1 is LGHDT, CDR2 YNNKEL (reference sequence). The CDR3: CASSPNRGIAFF. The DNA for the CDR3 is TGTGCCAGCAGCCCGAACAGGGGGATAGCTTTCTTT.

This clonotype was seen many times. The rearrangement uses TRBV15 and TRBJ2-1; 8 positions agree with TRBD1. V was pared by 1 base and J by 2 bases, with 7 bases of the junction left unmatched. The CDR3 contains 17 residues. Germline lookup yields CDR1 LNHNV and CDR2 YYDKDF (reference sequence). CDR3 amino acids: CATSRGFGQGTYNEQFF. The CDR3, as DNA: TGTGCCACCAGCAGAGGCTTCGGACAGGGAACCTACAATGAGCAGTTCTTC.

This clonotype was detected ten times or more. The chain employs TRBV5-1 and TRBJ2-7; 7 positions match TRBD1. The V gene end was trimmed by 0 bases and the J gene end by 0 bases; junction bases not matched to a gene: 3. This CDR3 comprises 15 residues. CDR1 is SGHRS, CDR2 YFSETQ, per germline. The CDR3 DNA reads TGCGCCAGCAGCTTGGGGGACAGTAGCTCCTACGAGCAGTACTTC. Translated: CASSLGDSSSYEQYF.

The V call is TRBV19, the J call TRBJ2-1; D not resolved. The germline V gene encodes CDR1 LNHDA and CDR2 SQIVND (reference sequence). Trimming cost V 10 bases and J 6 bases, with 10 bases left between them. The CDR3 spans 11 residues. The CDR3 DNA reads TGTGCCACACGCACGGGCAATGAGCAGTTCTTC. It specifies CATRTGNEQFF.

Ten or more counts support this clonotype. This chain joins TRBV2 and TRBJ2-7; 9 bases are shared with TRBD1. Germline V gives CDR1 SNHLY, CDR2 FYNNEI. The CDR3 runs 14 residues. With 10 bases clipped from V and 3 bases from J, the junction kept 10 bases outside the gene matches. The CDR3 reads CANVMVDRGYEQYV. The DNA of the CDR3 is TGTGCCAACGTCATGGTGGACAGGGGCTACGAGCAGTACGTC.

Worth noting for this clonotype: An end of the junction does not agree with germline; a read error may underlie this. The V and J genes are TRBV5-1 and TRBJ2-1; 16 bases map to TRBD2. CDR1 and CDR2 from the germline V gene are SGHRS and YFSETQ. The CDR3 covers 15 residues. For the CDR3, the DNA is TGTGCCAGCGGCTTGGGACTAGCGGGAGGGCATGAGCAGTTCTTC. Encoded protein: CASGLGLAGGHEQFF. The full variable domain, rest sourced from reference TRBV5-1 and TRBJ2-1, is KAGVTQTPRYLIKTRGQQVTLSCSPISGHRSVSWYQQTPGQGLQFLFEYFSETQRNKGNFPGRFSGRQFSNSRSEMNVSTLELGDSALYLCASGLGLAGGHEQFFGPGTRLTVL.

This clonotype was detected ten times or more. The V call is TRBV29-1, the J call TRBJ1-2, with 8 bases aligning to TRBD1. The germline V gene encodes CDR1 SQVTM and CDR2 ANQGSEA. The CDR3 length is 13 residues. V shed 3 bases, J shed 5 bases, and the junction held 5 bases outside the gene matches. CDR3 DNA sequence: TGCAGCGTTGAGCAGGGGGCACCTTATGGCTACACCTTC. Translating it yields CSVEQGAPYGYTF.

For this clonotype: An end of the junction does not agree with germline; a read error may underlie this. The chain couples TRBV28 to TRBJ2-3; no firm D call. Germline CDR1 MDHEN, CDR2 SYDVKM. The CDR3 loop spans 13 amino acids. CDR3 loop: CACSLTDTDTQYF. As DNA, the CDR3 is TGTGCCTGCAGTTTGACGGACACAGATACGCAGTATTTT.

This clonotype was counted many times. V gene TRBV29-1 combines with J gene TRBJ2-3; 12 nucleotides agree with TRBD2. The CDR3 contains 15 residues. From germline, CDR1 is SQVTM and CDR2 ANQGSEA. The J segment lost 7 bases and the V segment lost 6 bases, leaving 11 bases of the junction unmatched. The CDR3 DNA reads TGCAGCGTCGGACCGCTAGCGGGGGGGCCGTATACGCAGTATTTT. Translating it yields CSVGPLAGGPYTQYF.

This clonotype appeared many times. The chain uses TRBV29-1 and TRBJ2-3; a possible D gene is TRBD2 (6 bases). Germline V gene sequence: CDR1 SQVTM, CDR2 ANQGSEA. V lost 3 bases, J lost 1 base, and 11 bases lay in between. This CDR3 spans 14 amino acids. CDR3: CSVDTGVGTDTQYF. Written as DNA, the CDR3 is TGCAGCGTTGATACGGGAGTGGGCACAGATACGCAGTATTTT.

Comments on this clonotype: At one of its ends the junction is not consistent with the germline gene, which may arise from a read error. The CDR3 here is CATSRSTGDNQPQHF. Written as DNA, the CDR3 is TGTGCCACCAGCCGCTCTACAGGGGACAATCAGCCCCAGCATTTT. V is TRBV3-1 and J is TRBJ1-5; TRBD1 matches 7 bases. Per the germline V gene, CDR1 is LGHDT and CDR2 is YNNKEL (reference sequence). The CDR3 spans 15 residues.

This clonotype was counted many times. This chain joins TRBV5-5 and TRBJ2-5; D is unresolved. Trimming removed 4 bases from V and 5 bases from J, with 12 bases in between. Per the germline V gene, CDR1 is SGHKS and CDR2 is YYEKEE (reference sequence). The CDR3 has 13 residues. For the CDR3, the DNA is TGTGCCAGCAGCCTCATGTGGTGGGAGACCCAGTACTTC. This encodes CASSLMWWETQYF.

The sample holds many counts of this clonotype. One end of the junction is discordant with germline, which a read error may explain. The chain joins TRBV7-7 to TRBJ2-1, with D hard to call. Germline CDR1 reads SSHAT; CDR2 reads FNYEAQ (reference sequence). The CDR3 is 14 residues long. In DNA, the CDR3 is TGTGCTAGCAGCCGCCTAGGACCCCTGAATGAGCAGTTCTTC. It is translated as CASSRLGPLNEQFF.

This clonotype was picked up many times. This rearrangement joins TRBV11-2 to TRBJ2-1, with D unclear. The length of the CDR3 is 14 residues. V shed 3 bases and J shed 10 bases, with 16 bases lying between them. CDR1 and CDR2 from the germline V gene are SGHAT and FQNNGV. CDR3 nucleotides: TGTGCCAGCAGCTTCCCGGGCGTCGGTCGGGAGCAGTTCTTC. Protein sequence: CASSFPGVGREQFF.

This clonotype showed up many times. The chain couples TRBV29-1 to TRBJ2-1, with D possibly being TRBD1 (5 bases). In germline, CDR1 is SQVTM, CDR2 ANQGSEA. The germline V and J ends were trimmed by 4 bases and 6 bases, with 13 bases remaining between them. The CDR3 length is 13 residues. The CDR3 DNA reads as TGCAGCGTTGCACAAGGGGAAGGCAATGAGCAGTTCTTC. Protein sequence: CSVAQGEGNEQFF.

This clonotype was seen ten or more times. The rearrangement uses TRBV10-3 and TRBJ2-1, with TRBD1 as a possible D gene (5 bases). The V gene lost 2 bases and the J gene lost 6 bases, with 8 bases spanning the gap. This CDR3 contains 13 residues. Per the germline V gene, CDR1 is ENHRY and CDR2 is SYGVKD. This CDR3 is CAISEAQGNEQFF. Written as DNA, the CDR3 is TGTGCCATCAGTGAGGCCCAGGGCAATGAGCAGTTCTTC.